This T cell receptor beta chain derives from a study of blood T cell repertoires in COVID-19. Generated by immunoSEQ multiplex PCR, the TCRdb table keeps only in-frame clones and is missing some. The sample includes some 320,000 clones, approximately 88% seen only once; the top ten take under 8%. This CDR3 spans 15 amino acids. CDR1 ENHRY and CDR2 SYGVKD come from the germline V gene. The ends lost 3 bases at V and 5 bases at J; junction bases unmatched: 8. The sequence came from a woman in her 30s who had recovered from COVID-19. Sequencing was performed on peripheral blood. V gene TRBV10-3 combines with J gene TRBJ2-5; TRBD1 agrees at 8 bases. CDR3 nucleotide sequence: TGTGCCATCAGTGACATGGGCAGGGGGCAGGAGACCCAGTACTTC. Amino acid sequence: CAISDMGRGQETQYF.